These 2 T cell receptor beta chains share one sample of origin, sequenced in a study of cytomegalovirus exposure and HLA in healthy donors. The PCR was carried out with 60 Vbeta primers and 13 Jbeta primers. Sequenced by immunoSEQ multiplex PCR; TCRdb stores in-frame clones only, minus some. This table holds tens of thousands of clones. The specimen was PBMCs. Source of these receptors: a woman aged 18-29 years in good health and CMV-seronegative.

CDR3 sequence reads: CASASSGSSTGELFF. The CDR3 DNA reads as TGTGCCAGTGCCAGTAGCGGGAGTTCGACCGGGGAGCTGTTTTTT. The rearrangement joins TRBV19 to TRBJ2-2, with 9 bases aligning to TRBD2. This CDR3 spans 15 amino acids. Germline V gene sequence: CDR1 LNHDA, CDR2 SQIVND (reference sequence). With 8 bases clipped from V and 5 bases from J, the junction kept 9 bases outside the gene matches.

This chain connects TRBV28 to TRBJ2-7, with D tentatively TRBD2 (5 bases). Germline lookup yields CDR1 MDHEN and CDR2 SYDVKM. The CDR3 length is 15 residues. The V end lost 4 bases, the J end lost 0 bases, and 13 bases lay between the germline ends. CDR3 protein: CASSSTSGPSYEQYF. The CDR3 nucleotides read TGTGCCAGCAGTTCGACAAGCGGCCCCTCCTACGAGCAGTACTTC. The entire variable domain, with the rest obtained from reference TRBV28 and TRBJ2-7, is as follows: DVKVTQSSRYLVKRTGEKVFLECVQDMDHENMFWYRQDPGLGLRLIYFSYDVKMKEKGDIPEGYSVSREKKERFSLILESASTNQTSMYLCASSSTSGPSYEQYFGPGTRLTVT.